Listed here are 21 T cell receptor beta chains from one sample, sequenced in a study of blood T cell repertoires in COVID-19. Clones were sequenced by immunoSEQ multiplex PCR, and TCRdb holds only the in-frame ones, with some missing. The sample has approximately 60,000 clones, around 81% seen once. Sequencing used peripheral blood. These TCRs come from an elderly woman with acute or convalescent COVID-19.

The table lists this clone with a few counts. The V call is TRBV30, the J call TRBJ1-1; tentatively, D is TRBD1 (5 bases). Germline lookup yields CDR1 GTSNPN and CDR2 SVGIG (reference sequence). Trimming removed 4 bases at V and 1 base at J, with 10 bases between. The CDR3 loop spans 13 amino acids. The CDR3 here is CAWTLQGNTEAFF. The CDR3, as DNA: TGTGCCTGGACTCTCCAGGGGAACACTGAAGCTTTCTTT.

The chain links TRBV2 to TRBJ1-1, with D hard to call. Trimming removed 4 bases from V and 2 bases from J, with 8 bases in between. The CDR3 spans 13 residues. CDR1 SNHLY and CDR2 FYNNEI come from the germline V gene. DNA of the CDR3: TGTGCCAGCAGTGTGAGAGAAAACACTGAAGCTTTCTTT. It translates to CASSVRENTEAFF.

The gene calls are TRBV5-1 and TRBJ2-4; D possibly corresponds to TRBD1 (5 bases). Deletions cut 0 bases from V and 5 bases from J, with 15 bases between. The CDR3 length is 16 residues. Germline CDR1 SGHRS, CDR2 YFSETQ. The DNA for the CDR3 is TGCGCCAGCAGCTTGGCCCCCGCAGGGAACCAAAACATTCAGTACTTC. It is translated as CASSLAPAGNQNIQYF.

The V and J genes are TRBV5-1 and TRBJ2-7, with TRBD1 matching 8 bases. V lost 4 bases, J lost 3 bases, and 9 bases stayed unmatched. CDR1 is SGHRS, CDR2 YFSETQ, per germline. This CDR3 is 15 amino acids long. DNA of the CDR3: TGCGCCAGCAGCCTGGGACAGGAGATCTTCTACGAGCAGTACTTC. Amino acid sequence: CASSLGQEIFYEQYF.

The chain joins TRBV9 to TRBJ1-2, with a weak D call TRBD1 (5 bases). Germline CDR1 is SGDLS and CDR2 is YYNGEE. CDR3 length: 12 residues. V was trimmed by 3 bases and J by 8 bases, leaving 11 bases between them. CDR3 in amino acids: CASSGGTSGYTF. The CDR3, as DNA: TGTGCCAGCAGCGGCGGGACGAGCGGCTACACCTTC.

V usage is TRBV6-2 or TRBV6-3 and J usage is TRBJ1-6, with 9 positions matching TRBD1. Trimming removed 6 bases from V and 9 bases from J; junction bases left unmatched: 12. The CDR3 covers 16 residues. Germline-derived CDR1 and CDR2 are MNHEY and SVGEGT. CDR3 coding DNA: TGTGCCAGCAGACCTCACTCACAGGGGGCTGGTTCACCCCTCCACTTT. It translates to CASRPHSQGAGSPLHF.

This clone was seen once. This rearrangement joins TRBV6-5 to TRBJ1-2; TRBD1 agrees at 9 bases. Germline-derived CDR1 and CDR2 are MNHEY and SVGAGI. This CDR3 has 16 residues. The trim removed 6 bases at V and 4 bases at J, leaving 12 bases unmatched. This chain's CDR3 is CASRYPTGGSSYGYTF. CDR3 in DNA: TGTGCCAGCAGGTACCCGACAGGGGGTAGTAGCTATGGCTACACCTTC.

In the case of this clone: This specimen includes other DNA sequences encoding the same CDR3. This chain connects TRBV9 to TRBJ1-6; D is undetermined. Germline assignment: CDR1 SGDLS and CDR2 YYNGEE. The CDR3 contains 13 residues. V lost 0 bases to trimming and J lost 7 bases, with 5 bases between them. The CDR3 DNA sequence: TGTGCCAGCAGCGTAGAACAGAATTCACCCCTCCACTTT. Amino acid sequence: CASSVEQNSPLHF. Using reference TRBV9 and TRBJ1-6 for the parts outside the CDR3, the full variable domain is DSGVTQTPKHLITATGQRVTLRCSPRSGDLSVYWYQQSLDQGLQFLIQYYNGEERAKGNILERFSAQQFPDLHSELNLSSLELGDSALYFCASSVEQNSPLHFGNGTRLTVT.

This rearrangement joins TRBV20-1 to TRBJ1-1; possible D gene TRBD1, 5 bases. The CDR3 extends over 11 amino acids. The germline gives CDR1 DFQATT, CDR2 SNEGSKA (reference sequence). The ends were cut back, 6 bases at V and 11 bases at J, with 16 bases in the middle. The CDR3 coding sequence is TGCAGTGCAGGGACCGTCGCGGGGGCTTTCTTT. It yields the protein CSAGTVAGAFF.

The V and J genes are TRBV9 and TRBJ2-2; D gene uncertain. This CDR3 has 14 amino acids. V gave up 0 bases and J gave up 4 bases, with 7 bases separating them. Germline values: CDR1 SGDLS, CDR2 YYNGEE. The CDR3 coding sequence is TGTGCCAGCAGCGTAGTCTCTTCCACCGGGGAGCTGTTTTTT. Translation: CASSVVSSTGELFF.

The chain joins TRBV30 to TRBJ2-7, with D uncertain. CDR1 GTSNPN and CDR2 SVGIG come from the germline V gene (reference sequence). V was shortened by 0 bases and J by 0 bases, with 12 bases between the two germline ends. The CDR3 covers 15 residues. The CDR3 region has the DNA TGTGCCTGGAGTGTACTGGGTAGGAGCTCCTACGAGCAGTACTTC. This translates into CAWSVLGRSSYEQYF. The complete variable domain, with remaining parts taken from reference TRBV30 and TRBJ2-7, reads SQTIHQWPATLVQPVGSPLSLECTVEGTSNPNLYWYRQAAGRGLQLLFYSVGIGQISSEVPQNLSASRPQDRQFILSSKKLLLSDSGFYLCAWSVLGRSSYEQYFGPGTRLTVT.

The genes are TRBV4-1 and TRBJ1-6, with D possibly matching TRBD1 (6 bases). The length of the CDR3 is 16 residues. Germline V gene data show CDR1 as MGHRA and CDR2 as YSYEKL. V shed 1 base and J shed 7 bases, with 14 bases lying between them. The CDR3 is CASSQAQGIMNSPLHF. DNA of the CDR3: TGCGCCAGCAGCCAAGCTCAGGGGATAATGAATTCACCCCTCCACTTT.

V and J are TRBV6-5 and TRBJ1-4; D call uncertain. The CDR3 is 13 residues long. Trimming took 4 bases from V and 4 from J, leaving 7 bases between them. The germline V gene has CDR1 MNHEY and CDR2 SVGAGI. The CDR3 nucleotides are TGTGCCAGCAGTTTTACAGTTAATGAAAAACTGTTTTTT. This sequence encodes CASSFTVNEKLFF.

The CDR3 loop is CASSPNPFDRGTTEAFF. In nucleotides, the CDR3 is TGTGCCAGCAGCCCTAACCCCTTCGACAGGGGGACCACTGAAGCTTTCTTT. The V gene is TRBV7-9, the J gene TRBJ1-1; 9 bases align to TRBD1. There are 17 residues in the CDR3. Germline V gives CDR1 SEHNR, CDR2 FQNEAQ (reference sequence). Trimming cost V 5 bases and J 4 bases; bases outside gene matches: 14.

V usage is TRBV3-1 (or the pseudogene TRBV3-2) and J usage is TRBJ2-5; unclear D gene. The CDR3 is made up of 17 amino acids. The ends were cut back, 0 bases at V and 5 bases at J, with 19 bases in the middle. Germline V gene lookup returns CDR1 LGHDT and CDR2 YNNKEL (reference sequence). This chain's CDR3 is CASSQDFGKTRRETQYF. CDR3 nucleotide sequence: TGTGCCAGCAGCCAAGATTTTGGCAAGACGCGGCGGGAGACCCAGTACTTC.

This clone was found once. The DNA of the CDR3 is TGTGCCACCAGCCCCAGGGGGTCTGGGGAGCTGTTTTTT. This translates into CATSPRGSGELFF. The V call is TRBV24-1, the J call TRBJ2-2; 7 nucleotides match TRBD1. V lost 7 bases, J lost 8 bases, and 6 bases stayed unmatched. Looked up from germline, CDR1 is KGHDR and CDR2 is SFDVKD. This CDR3 spans 13 amino acids.

V gene TRBV6-2 or TRBV6-3 combines with J gene TRBJ2-2; D remains ambiguous. The V gene's germline CDR1 is MNHEY and CDR2 SVGEGT. Trimming removed 1 base from V and 0 bases from J, with 6 bases in between. The CDR3 contains 15 residues. The CDR3, as DNA: TGTGCCAGCAGTTACTTTCTAGCGAACACCGGGGAGCTGTTTTTT. Protein: CASSYFLANTGELFF.

This chain connects TRBV3-1 (or the pseudogene TRBV3-2) to TRBJ1-1, with D tentatively TRBD1 (5 bases). Germline values: CDR1 LGHDT, CDR2 YNNKEL (reference sequence). The ends were cut back, 0 bases at V and 3 bases at J, with 8 bases in the middle. The CDR3 spans 14 residues. The CDR3 coding sequence is TGTGCCAGCAGCCAAGATTGGGGGGACACTGAAGCTTTCTTT. Residues: CASSQDWGDTEAFF.

The chain couples TRBV11-2 to TRBJ1-4; the D is unclear. The ends were cut back, 5 bases at V and 8 bases at J, with 15 bases in the middle. The length of the CDR3 is 14 residues. CDR1 is SGHAT, CDR2 FQNNGV, per germline. The CDR3 DNA reads TGTGCCAGCAGCGAGGGTAATAGAGGGGAAAAACTGTTTTTT. It encodes CASSEGNRGEKLFF.

This chain connects TRBV6-5 to TRBJ2-2; 8 bases agree with TRBD1. Germline V gene lookup returns CDR1 MNHEY and CDR2 SVGAGI. V shed 10 bases and J 1 base; nucleotides not matched to a gene: 8. The CDR3 contains 15 residues. The CDR3, as DNA: TGTGCCATCCGCCCTGACAGGGGGAACACCGGGGAGCTGTTTTTT. It encodes CAIRPDRGNTGELFF.

This chain connects TRBV15 to TRBJ2-7, with TRBD2 identical over 9 bases. The junction had 6 bases not matched to a gene; V was cut back by 5 bases and J by 1 base. The V gene's germline CDR1 is LNHNV and CDR2 YYDKDF (reference sequence). This CDR3 has 15 residues. The CDR3 nucleotides read TGTGCCACCAGCCATCTAGCGGGGCAGTCCTACGAGCAGTACTTC. Its protein is CATSHLAGQSYEQYF.